This T cell receptor (beta chain) was sequenced during a study of blood T cell repertoires in COVID-19. About the research overall: Samples of COVID-19 (acute and convalescent) were obtained from the United States, Italy and Spain. T cells, B-cell-depleted T cells, or PBMCs provided the cDNA or gDNA that served as material.

CDR1 is LGHNA, CDR2 YSLEER, per germline. V was trimmed by 3 bases and J by 2 bases, leaving 17 bases between them. The CDR3 has 17 amino acids. The authors' processing: Amplified reference gene primers provided the basis for estimating nucleated cell counts. Profiling relied on immunoSEQ multiplex PCR, and the TCRdb table lists in-frame clones only, not all of them. V, J and clone size are taken as reported in that table, and D and trimming were inferred from the DNA itself. The sample shows some 250,000 clones, 70% to 90% of them seen only once. The genes are TRBV4-3 and TRBJ2-4; D is perhaps TRBD1 (5 bases). Sequencing input: peripheral blood. The source of this sequence is a woman in her 30s who had recovered from COVID-19. The CDR3, as DNA: TGCGCCAGCAGCCAGGAACCAGGGATCGGGTCCAAAAACATTCAGTACTTC. It codes for CASSQEPGIGSKNIQYF.